One sample yielded the 3 T cell receptor beta chains listed below, sequenced in a study of CD8 T cells in ankylosing spondylitis. TCRdb re-derived calls from the 5' RACE reads in MiXCR, one entry per CDR3 protein. In the table there are about 130,000 distinct CDR3 sequences, approximately 9.7% of which are singletons. The sample taken for sequencing was blood, either unsorted or a sorted T cell fraction (not recorded which). Receptor source: a male donor with ankylosing spondylitis or in good health (not recorded which).

This clonotype was found many times. The chain uses TRBV20-1 and TRBJ2-7; no firm D call. The CDR3 contains 15 residues. CDR1 and CDR2 (germline): DFQATT, SNEGSKA (reference sequence). The V end lost 3 bases, the J end lost 3 bases, and 18 bases lay between the germline ends. The CDR3 DNA reads TGCAGTGCTAGGGCTCAATTAGCTGGAGACTACGAGCAGTACTTC. Amino acid sequence: CSARAQLAGDYEQYF.

This clonotype was found many times. This rearrangement joins TRBV9 to TRBJ2-7, with unresolved D. Germline V gene lookup returns CDR1 SGDLS and CDR2 YYNGEE. Trimming pared 9 bases from V and 0 bases from J, leaving 4 bases between. The CDR3 runs 10 residues. DNA for the CDR3: TGTGCCACAGTCTCCTACGAGCAGTACTTC. Amino acids: CATVSYEQYF.

The chain joins TRBV11-1 to TRBJ2-7; 13 bases are shared with TRBD2. Germline loops: CDR1 SGHAT, CDR2 FQDESV (reference sequence). The CDR3 extends over 15 amino acids. Trimming cost V 8 bases and J 3 bases; bases outside gene matches: 7. The CDR3 nucleotides are TGTGCCAGCTCTACCGGGACTAGCGGGAACTACGAGCAGTACTTC. This encodes CASSTGTSGNYEQYF.